This is a list of T cell receptor beta chains from one sample in a study of Ad26.COV2.S vaccination and SARS-CoV-2 variants. Some clones are missing from TCRdb's copy, which holds only in-frame ones; the method was immunoSEQ multiplex PCR. The sample lists over 400,000 clones; approximately 92% were seen once. The sequencing here drew on peripheral blood, taken in a trial of Ad26.COV2.S vaccine versus placebo. These TCRs come from a person between 18 and 65 years old who received the Ad26.COV2.S COVID-19 vaccine or a placebo. Each CDR3 is given without its conserved first and last residue. Clone size is shown for a subset of rows, as once, few, many or a class of expanded clone.

j_gene,abundance,v_gene,CDR3aa
TRBJ1-5,.,TRBV7-2,ASSKGGEPQH
TRBJ2-7,.,TRBV7-9,ASSPERRGPNSYEQY
TRBJ2-3,.,TRBV10-3,AISVGSGGADTQY
TRBJ2-7,.,TRBV11-2,ASSAGGSGHEQY
TRBJ2-7,.,TRBV7-2,ASSLTNPYEQY
TRBJ2-1,.,TRBV20-1,SARGSMGF
TRBJ1-3,.,TRBV7-2,ASSLQGPLSGNTIY
TRBJ1-2,.,TRBV28,ASSWGTSLYGYT
TRBJ2-2,.,TRBV5-4,ASSLALRASGGANTGELF
TRBJ2-1,.,TRBV5-4,ASSQIGQGNYNEQF
TRBJ2-3,.,TRBV4-3,ASSQGSSGGIDTQY
TRBJ1-1,.,TRBV18,ASSLKTGLDTEAF
TRBJ2-2,.,TRBV30,AWSVASVTGELF
TRBJ2-3,.,TRBV28,ASSPRTDTQY
TRBJ2-2,.,TRBV18,ASSPFRGDTGELF
TRBJ2-7,.,TRBV6-5,ASSYSTGGSYEQY
TRBJ1-1,.,TRBV19,ASRPDRGPTEAF
TRBJ2-1,.,TRBV25-1,ASSELALAGGRGNEQF
TRBJ1-2,.,TRBV5-1,ASSPQLLVDYGYT
TRBJ2-1,.,TRBV19,ASSIWLAGEGEQF
TRBJ2-2,.,TRBV24-1,ATSDIRDTGELF
TRBJ2-3,.,TRBV6-5,ASNPSQTDTQY
TRBJ1-5,.,TRBV3-1/TRBV3-2,ASSHPGQGASQPQH
TRBJ2-5,.,TRBV6-2/TRBV6-3,ASSDRRGGETQY
TRBJ1-2,.,TRBV7-9,ASSLMAGEHRIP
TRBJ1-4,.,TRBV30,AWSFGQGIFEKLF
TRBJ1-5,.,TRBV10-3,AISEGSSSNQPQH
TRBJ2-1,.,TRBV4-1,ASLRGNEQF
TRBJ1-5,.,TRBV4-1,ASSQLQGNQPQH
TRBJ2-1,.,TRBV4-2,ASSQDRGSSGFLGQF
TRBJ1-2,.,TRBV5-5,ASSLGSGGQASNYGYT
TRBJ2-3,.,TRBV5-4,ASSWLQRDLTDTQY
TRBJ1-2,.,TRBV6-5,ASNSGTNYGYT
TRBJ2-3,once,TRBV7-9,ASSLADYHTDTQY
TRBJ2-7,.,TRBV10-2,ASSEKGAGYEQY
TRBJ2-1,.,TRBV12-3/TRBV12-4,ASSGNRAGEQF
TRBJ1-2,.,TRBV3-1/TRBV3-2,ASSQEGGIYGYT
TRBJ2-3,.,TRBV11-3,ASSSTSGGRATQY
TRBJ1-4,.,TRBV10-1,ASSSGRSNEKLF
TRBJ2-3,.,TRBV3-1/TRBV3-2,ASSLGAGTDTQY